The clone carrying this TCR beta chain was counted between two and nine times. TCRdb's table, derived via immunoSEQ multiplex PCR, lists solely in-frame clones and lacks some. This table has some 210,000 clones, about 86% appearing once. Germline V CDR1 and CDR2: KGHSH, LQKENI. This CDR3 comprises 17 residues. The V segment lost 2 bases and the J segment 3 bases; nucleotides outside the gene matches: 6. This specimen comes from a study of blood T cell repertoires in COVID-19. Study in general: T cells, B-cell-depleted T cells, or PBMCs supplied cDNA or gDNA.

In assigning cohorts, the study relied on participant-reported clinical history. The clonotype comes from a woman aged 50 to 60 with acute COVID-19. Specimen: PBMCs or T cells enriched from blood (not recorded which). The chain has TRBV18 and TRBJ2-2; the match to TRBD2 covers 10 bases. The CDR3 loop reads CASSPSLAGEYTGELFF. In DNA form, the CDR3 reads TGTGCCAGCTCACCAAGCCTAGCGGGGGAGTACACCGGGGAGCTGTTTTTT.